This T cell receptor (beta chain) was sequenced during a study of T cells in Graves' hyperthyroidism and ophthalmopathy. Authors of the study amplified TCR beta CDR3 regions from RNA transcripts. Initially, a first-round RT-PCR of the TCR CDR3 employed the HTBI primer set. TCRdb re-analysed the multiplex PCR reads in MiXCR, keeping a single row per CDR3 protein. The table records 530,000 or so distinct CDR3 sequences, approximately 25% of them present only once. Germline V lookup: CDR1 MRHNA, CDR2 SNTAGT. This CDR3 spans 13 amino acids. This chain uses TRBV6-4 with TRBJ1-2; perhaps TRBD1 as D (5 bases). Sample: blood. This TCR came from a woman aged 25 to 39 with Graves' ophthalmopathy. Written as DNA, the CDR3 is TGTGCTACCATAGCCCGGGACGGCGACATGCACACCTTC. Its translation is CATIARDGDMHTF.